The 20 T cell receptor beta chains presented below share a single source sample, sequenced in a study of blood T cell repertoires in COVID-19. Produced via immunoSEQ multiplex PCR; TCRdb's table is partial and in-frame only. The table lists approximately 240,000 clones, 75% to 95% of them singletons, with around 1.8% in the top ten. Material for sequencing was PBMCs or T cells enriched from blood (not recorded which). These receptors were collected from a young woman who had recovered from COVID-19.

The CDR3 loop is CASSQRQGVNPYGYTF. The CDR3 DNA is TGCGCCAGCAGCCAAAGACAGGGTGTGAACCCCTATGGCTACACCTTC. The chain carries TRBV5-1 and TRBJ1-2; the match to TRBD1 covers 7 bases. The CDR3 spans 16 residues. V dropped 4 bases and J dropped 4; count of bases not matched to a gene: 13. The germline V gene encodes CDR1 SGHRS and CDR2 YFSETQ.

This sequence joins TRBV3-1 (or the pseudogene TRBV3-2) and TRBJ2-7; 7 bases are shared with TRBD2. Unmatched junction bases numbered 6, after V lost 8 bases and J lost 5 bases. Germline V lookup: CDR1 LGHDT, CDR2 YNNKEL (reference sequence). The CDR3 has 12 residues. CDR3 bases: TGTGCCAGCGCGGGAGACTGGGACGAGCAGTACTTC. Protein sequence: CASAGDWDEQYF.

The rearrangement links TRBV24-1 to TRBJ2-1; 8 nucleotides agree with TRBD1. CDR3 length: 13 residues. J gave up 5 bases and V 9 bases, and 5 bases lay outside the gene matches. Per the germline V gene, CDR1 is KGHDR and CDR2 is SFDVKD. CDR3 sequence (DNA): TGTGCCACCGGGACAGGTGTCCACAATGAGCAGTTCTTC. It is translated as CATGTGVHNEQFF.

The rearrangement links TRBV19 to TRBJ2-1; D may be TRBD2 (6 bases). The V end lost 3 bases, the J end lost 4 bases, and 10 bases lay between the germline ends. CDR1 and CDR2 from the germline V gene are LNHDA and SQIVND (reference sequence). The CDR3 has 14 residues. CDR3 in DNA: TGTGCCAGTAGTATGATAGCGGCATACAATGAGCAGTTCTTC. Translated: CASSMIAAYNEQFF. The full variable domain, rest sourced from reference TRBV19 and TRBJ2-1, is DGGITQSPKYLFRKEGQNVTLSCEQNLNHDAMYWYRQDPGQGLRLIYYSQIVNDFQKGDIAEGYSVSREKKESFPLTVTSAQKNPTAFYLCASSMIAAYNEQFFGPGTRLTVL.

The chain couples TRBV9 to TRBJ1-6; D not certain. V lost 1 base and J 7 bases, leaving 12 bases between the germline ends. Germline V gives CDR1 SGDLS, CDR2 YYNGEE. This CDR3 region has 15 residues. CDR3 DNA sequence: TGTGCCAGCAGCGTATCGGGGATGTCGAATTCACCCCTCCACTTT. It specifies CASSVSGMSNSPLHF.

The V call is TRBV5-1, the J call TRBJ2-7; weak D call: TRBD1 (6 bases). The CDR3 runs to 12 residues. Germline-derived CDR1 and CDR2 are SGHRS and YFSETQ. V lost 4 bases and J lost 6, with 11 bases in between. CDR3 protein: CASSRTGSEQYF. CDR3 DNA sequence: TGCGCCAGCAGCCGTACAGGGTCCGAGCAGTACTTC. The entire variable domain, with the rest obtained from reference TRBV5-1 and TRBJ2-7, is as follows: KAGVTQTPRYLIKTRGQQVTLSCSPISGHRSVSWYQQTPGQGLQFLFEYFSETQRNKGNFPGRFSGRQFSNSRSEMNVSTLELGDSALYLCASSRTGSEQYFGPGTRLTVT.

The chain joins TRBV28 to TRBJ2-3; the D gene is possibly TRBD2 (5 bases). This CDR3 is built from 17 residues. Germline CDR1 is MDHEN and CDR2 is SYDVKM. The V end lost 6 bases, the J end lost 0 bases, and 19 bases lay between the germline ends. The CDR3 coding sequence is TGTGCCAGCAGACCCGAAGCACTAGGTGTTAGCACAGATACGCAGTATTTT. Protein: CASRPEALGVSTDTQYF. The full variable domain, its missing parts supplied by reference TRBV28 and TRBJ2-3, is DVKVTQSSRYLVKRTGEKVFLECVQDMDHENMFWYRQDPGLGLRLIYFSYDVKMKEKGDIPEGYSVSREKKERFSLILESASTNQTSMYLCASRPEALGVSTDTQYFGPGTRLTVL.

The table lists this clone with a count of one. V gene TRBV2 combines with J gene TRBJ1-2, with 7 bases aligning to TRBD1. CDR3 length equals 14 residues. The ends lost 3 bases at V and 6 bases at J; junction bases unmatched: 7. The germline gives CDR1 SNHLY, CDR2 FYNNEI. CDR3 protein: CASSDAGGWNGYTF. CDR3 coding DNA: TGTGCCAGCAGTGATGCAGGGGGATGGAATGGCTACACCTTC.

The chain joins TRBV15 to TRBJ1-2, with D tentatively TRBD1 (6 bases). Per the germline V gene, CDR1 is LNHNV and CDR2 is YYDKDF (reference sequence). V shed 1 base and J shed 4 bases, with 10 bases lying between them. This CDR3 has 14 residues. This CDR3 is CATSRAGTPYGYTF. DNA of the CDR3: TGTGCCACCAGCAGAGCCGGGACACCCTATGGCTACACCTTC.

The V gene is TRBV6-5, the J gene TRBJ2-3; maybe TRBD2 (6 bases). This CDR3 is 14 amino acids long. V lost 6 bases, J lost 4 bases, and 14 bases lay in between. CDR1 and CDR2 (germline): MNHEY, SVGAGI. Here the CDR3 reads CASRSRGGSDTQYF. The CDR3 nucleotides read TGTGCCAGCAGATCGCGGGGAGGTTCAGATACGCAGTATTTT.

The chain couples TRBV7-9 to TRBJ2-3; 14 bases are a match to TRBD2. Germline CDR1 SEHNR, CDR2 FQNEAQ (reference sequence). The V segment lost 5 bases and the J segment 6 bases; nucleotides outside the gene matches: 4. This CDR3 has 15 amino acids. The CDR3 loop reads CASSLGLAGVDTQYF. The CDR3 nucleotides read TGTGCCAGCAGCCTGGGACTAGCGGGGGTGGATACGCAGTATTTT.

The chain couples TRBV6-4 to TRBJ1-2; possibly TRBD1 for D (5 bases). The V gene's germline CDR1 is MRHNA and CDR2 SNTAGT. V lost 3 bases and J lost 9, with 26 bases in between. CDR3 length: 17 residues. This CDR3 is CASSESSISALGLSYTF. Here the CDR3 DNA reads TGTGCCAGCAGTGAATCCTCTATCAGCGCCTTGGGGCTAAGCTACACCTTC.

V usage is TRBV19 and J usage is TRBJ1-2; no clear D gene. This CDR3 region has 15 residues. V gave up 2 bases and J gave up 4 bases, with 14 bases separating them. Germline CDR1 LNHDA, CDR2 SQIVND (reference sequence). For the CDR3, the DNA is TGTGCCAGTAGTATACGGATTTTTGGAGCCTATGGCTACACCTTC. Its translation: CASSIRIFGAYGYTF.

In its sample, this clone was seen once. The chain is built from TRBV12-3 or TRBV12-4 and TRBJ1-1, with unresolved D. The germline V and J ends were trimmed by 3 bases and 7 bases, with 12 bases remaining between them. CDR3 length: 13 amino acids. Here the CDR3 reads CASSFLELGEAFF. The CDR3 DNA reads TGTGCCAGCAGTTTCCTGGAGCTAGGTGAAGCTTTCTTT.

The DNA of the CDR3 is TGTGCCAGCAGCAAAACGGCAGGCTATGGCTACACCTTC. It is translated as CASSKTAGYGYTF. V and J are TRBV21-1 and TRBJ1-2; no DNA check was done on the table's D call, TRBD1. TRBV21-1 is reported as a pseudogene. The CDR3 consists of 13 residues.

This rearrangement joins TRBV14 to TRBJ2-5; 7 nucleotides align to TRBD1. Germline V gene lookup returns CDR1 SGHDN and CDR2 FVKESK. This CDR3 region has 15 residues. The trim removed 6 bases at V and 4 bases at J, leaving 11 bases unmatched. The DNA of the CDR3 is TGTGCCAGCAGTCTGTTACAGGGGCAAGGAGAGACCCAGTACTTC. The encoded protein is CASSLLQGQGETQYF.

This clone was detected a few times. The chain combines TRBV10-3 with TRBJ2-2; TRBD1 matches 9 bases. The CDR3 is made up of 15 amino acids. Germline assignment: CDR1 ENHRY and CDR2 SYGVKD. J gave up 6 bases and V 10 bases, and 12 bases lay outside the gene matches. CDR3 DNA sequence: TGTGCCACGATGACGGGACAGGGAGAATCCGGGGAGCTGTTTTTT. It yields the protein CATMTGQGESGELFF.

The CDR3 spells CASKTGELYEQYF. For the CDR3, the DNA is TGTGCCAGCAAGACAGGGGAACTCTACGAGCAGTACTTC. V gene TRBV6-5 combines with J gene TRBJ2-7, with TRBD1 matching 8 bases. Germline CDR1 MNHEY, CDR2 SVGAGI. This CDR3 spans 13 amino acids. Trimming removed 7 bases from V and 3 bases from J; junction bases left unmatched: 5.

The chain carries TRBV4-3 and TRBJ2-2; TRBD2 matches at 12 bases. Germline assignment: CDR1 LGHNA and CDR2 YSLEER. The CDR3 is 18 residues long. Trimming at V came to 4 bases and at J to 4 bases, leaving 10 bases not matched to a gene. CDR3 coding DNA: TGCGCCAGCAGCCCCCCCCCTGCTAGCGGGGGGGCCACCGGGGAGCTGTTTTTT. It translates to CASSPPPASGGATGELFF.

In nucleotides, the CDR3 is TGTGCCAGCAGTTTATCGGGAGGTGCGGGCTACACCTTC. It translates to CASSLSGGAGYTF. The rearrangement joins TRBV28 to TRBJ1-2; D gene ambiguous. The CDR3 runs to 13 residues. The V end lost 1 base, the J end lost 8 bases, and 11 bases lay between the germline ends. Per the germline V gene, CDR1 is MDHEN and CDR2 is SYDVKM.